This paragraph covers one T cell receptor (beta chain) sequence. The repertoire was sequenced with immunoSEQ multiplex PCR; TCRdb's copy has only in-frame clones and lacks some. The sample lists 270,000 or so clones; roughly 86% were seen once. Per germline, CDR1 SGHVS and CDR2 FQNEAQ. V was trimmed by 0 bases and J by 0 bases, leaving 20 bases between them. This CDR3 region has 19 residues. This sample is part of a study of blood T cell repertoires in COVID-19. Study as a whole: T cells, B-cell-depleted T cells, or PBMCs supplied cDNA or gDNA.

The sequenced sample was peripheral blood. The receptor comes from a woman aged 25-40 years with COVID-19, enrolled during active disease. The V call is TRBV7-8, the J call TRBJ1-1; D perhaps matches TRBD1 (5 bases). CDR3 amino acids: CASSLAFAAQGHLNTEAFF. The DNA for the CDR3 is TGTGCCAGCAGCTTAGCCTTTGCCGCGCAGGGTCATCTGAACACTGAAGCTTTCTTT.